The next 23 T cell receptor beta chains were all read from a single sample in a study of memory CD4+ T cells and cytomegalovirus serostatus. Assay used: immunoSEQ multiplex PCR; TCRdb lists only in-frame clones, some missing. The sample holds approximately 46,000 clones, approximately 81% seen once. The sort gate was single viable CD3+CD4+CD8-CD45RO+ cells for memory CD4+ T cells. What was sequenced was memory CD4+ T cells from blood. The receptors were sampled from an adult in good health and CMV-seropositive.

Comment on this clone: One end of the junction does not line up with germline, which may come from a read error. The chain joins TRBV7-7 to TRBJ2-7, with a tentative D call TRBD1 (5 bases). Germline CDR1 reads SSHAT; CDR2 reads FNYEAQ (reference sequence). This CDR3 has 15 residues. CDR3 DNA sequence: TGTGCTAGCAGCCCGGGTAGGGGCGGCTCCTACGAGCAGTACTTC. Translation: CASSPGRGGSYEQYF.

The chain has TRBV7-2 and TRBJ1-2; TRBD1 is a possible D gene (6 bases). This CDR3 is 16 amino acids long. The germline V and J ends were trimmed by 5 bases and 4 bases, with 20 bases remaining between them. CDR1 and CDR2 from the germline V gene are SGHTA and FQGNSA. The CDR3, as DNA: TGTGCCAGCAGCCGCAACTGGGACGAAGGGGGCTATGGCTACACCTTC. Translation gives CASSRNWDEGGYGYTF.

The J gene is TRBJ1-6, the V gene TRBV2; D remains unclear. CDR1 and CDR2 from the germline V gene are SNHLY and FYNNEI. The V gene lost 8 bases and the J gene lost 10 bases, with 18 bases spanning the gap. This CDR3 spans 14 amino acids. The CDR3 DNA reads as TGTGCCAGCTGTTTAGGCAATTTAGGATCACCCCTCCACTTT. Amino acid sequence: CASCLGNLGSPLHF.

This clone came up a few times. The chain combines TRBV5-8 with TRBJ1-2, with 11 bases that match TRBD1. CDR1 and CDR2 (germline): SGHTS, YDEGEE. Losses at the gene ends were 2 bases for V and 5 bases for J; bases not matched to a gene: 8. The CDR3 totals 16 residues. The CDR3 spells CASSFKTRDRGYGYTF. Here the CDR3 DNA reads TGTGCCAGCAGCTTCAAAACCCGGGACAGGGGGTATGGCTACACCTTC.

The rearrangement uses TRBV7-9 and TRBJ1-4, with TRBD1 identical over 9 bases. CDR1 is SEHNR and CDR2 is FQNEAQ in the germline V gene (reference sequence). J gave up 8 bases and V 3 bases, and 10 bases lay outside the gene matches. The CDR3 loop spans 16 amino acids. This CDR3 is CASSFNTGQGGEKLFF. The CDR3, as DNA: TGTGCCAGCAGCTTTAACACGGGACAGGGAGGGGAAAAACTGTTTTTT.

The chain combines TRBV11-3 with TRBJ1-1; no reliable D call. Germline CDR1 reads SGHNT; CDR2 reads YENEEA. The CDR3 is made up of 15 amino acids. V gave up 0 bases and J gave up 3 bases, with 11 bases separating them. CDR3 bases: TGTGCCAGCAGCTTAGATGGAGGGTATGACACTGAAGCTTTCTTT. Translation: CASSLDGGYDTEAFF.

This chain connects TRBV11-2 to TRBJ1-2; D remains ambiguous. The CDR3 consists of 15 residues. V lost 7 bases, J lost 0 bases, and 15 bases lay in between. CDR1 SGHAT and CDR2 FQNNGV come from the germline V gene. This chain's CDR3 is CASKGRAPSNYGYTF. CDR3 in DNA: TGTGCCAGCAAGGGAAGAGCCCCGTCTAACTATGGCTACACCTTC.

The V call is TRBV7-8, the J call TRBJ1-1; D remains ambiguous. The CDR3 has 13 amino acids. Trimming took off 0 bases at V and 4 bases at J, with 6 bases between the two ends. The V gene's germline CDR1 is SGHVS and CDR2 FQNEAQ. The CDR3 loop is CASSLAVSTEAFF. The CDR3 DNA sequence: TGTGCCAGCAGCTTAGCAGTATCCACTGAAGCTTTCTTT. The full variable domain, in which reference TRBV7-8 and TRBJ1-1 provide the parts outside the CDR3, is GAGVSQSPRYKVAKRGQDVALRCDPISGHVSLFWYQQALGQGPEFLTYFQNEAQLDKSGLPSDRFFAERPEGSVSTLKIQRTQQEDSAVYLCASSLAVSTEAFFGQGTRLTVV.

This chain connects TRBV5-4 to TRBJ1-3, with no clear D. Germline loops: CDR1 SGHNT, CDR2 YYREEE (reference sequence). The CDR3 contains 15 residues. V lost 0 bases to trimming and J lost 0 bases, with 7 bases between them. The chain's CDR3 is CASSLAFSSGNTIYF. The CDR3 bases are TGTGCCAGCAGCTTGGCCTTCTCCTCTGGAAACACCATATATTTT.

This chain connects TRBV10-3 to TRBJ2-7, with TRBD1 matching over 7 bases. The germline gives CDR1 ENHRY, CDR2 SYGVKD. The ends lost 3 bases at V and 2 bases at J; junction bases unmatched: 4. The CDR3 runs to 14 residues. CDR3 sequence reads: CAISETGVTYEQYF. The CDR3 DNA is TGTGCCATCAGTGAAACAGGGGTTACCTACGAGCAGTACTTC.

V and J are TRBV12-5 and TRBJ2-1, with 10 bases matching TRBD2. The CDR3 runs to 17 residues. The V gene's germline CDR1 is LGHNT and CDR2 FRNRAP. Trimming removed 6 bases from V and 3 bases from J; junction bases left unmatched: 11. The CDR3 region has the DNA TGTGCTAGTGGCTACGTTGTAGCGGGGGGCGACTACAATGAGCAGTTCTTC. Translation: CASGYVVAGGDYNEQFF. The whole variable domain, remainder taken from reference TRBV12-5 and TRBJ2-1, is DARVTQTPRHKVTEMGQEVTMRCQPILGHNTVFWYRQTMMQGLELLAYFRNRAPLDDSGMPKDRFSAEMPDATLATLKIQPSEPRDSAVYFCASGYVVAGGDYNEQFFGPGTRLTVL.

This clone was recorded a few times. The chain links TRBV10-2 to TRBJ1-1; no reliable D call. CDR1 is WSHSY and CDR2 is SAAADI in the germline V gene. The CDR3 has 13 amino acids. The V gene lost 5 bases and the J gene lost 3 bases, with 10 bases spanning the gap. The DNA for the CDR3 is TGCGCCAGCAGTAGAGACACTTACACTGAAGCTTTCTTT. Protein: CASSRDTYTEAFF.

The chain couples TRBV5-4 to TRBJ1-4, with D tentatively TRBD1 (6 bases). V lost 4 bases, J lost 8 bases, and 9 bases lay in between. CDR1 SGHNT and CDR2 YYREEE come from the germline V gene (reference sequence). The CDR3 length is 12 residues. The CDR3 bases are TGTGCCAGCAGCCGGCAGGGGGAAAAACTGTTTTTT. This gives the protein CASSRQGEKLFF.

The V and J genes are TRBV6-1 and TRBJ2-7; 7 nucleotides match TRBD1. The CDR3 extends over 15 amino acids. V shed 2 bases, J shed 3 bases, and the junction held 7 bases outside the gene matches. Germline V CDR1 and CDR2: MNHNS, SASEGT. CDR3: CASSETGTVLYEQYF. The DNA of the CDR3 is TGTGCCAGCAGTGAAACCGGGACAGTACTCTACGAGCAGTACTTC.

CDR3 region: CSAVTGDPQYF. CDR3 DNA: TGCAGTGCGGTGACAGGGGATCCGCAGTATTTT. The chain uses TRBV20-1 and TRBJ2-3; 8 bases are shared with TRBD1. The ends lost 6 bases at V and 10 bases at J; junction bases unmatched: 6. CDR1 and CDR2 (germline): DFQATT, SNEGSKA (reference sequence). The CDR3 consists of 11 residues.

The chain is built from TRBV11-1 and TRBJ2-5; D is perhaps TRBD2 (5 bases). The germline V gene encodes CDR1 SGHAT and CDR2 FQDESV (reference sequence). This CDR3 has 14 residues. Trimming stripped 6 bases from V and 5 bases from J, with 16 bases between. CDR3 loop: CASSPQSAGETQYF. CDR3 DNA sequence: TGTGCCAGCAGTCCCCAGTCTGCGGGCGAGACCCAGTACTTC.

The rearrangement links TRBV7-3 to TRBJ1-1; D not certain. The CDR3 spans 14 residues. V lost 5 bases to trimming and J lost 3 bases, with 13 bases between them. Germline values: CDR1 SGHTA, CDR2 FQGTGA. CDR3 sequence: CASSPSPGDTEAFF. CDR3 DNA sequence: TGTGCCAGCAGCCCGTCCCCTGGGGACACTGAAGCTTTCTTT.

The CDR3 region is CASNPGQGAWNTEAFF. The CDR3 DNA is TGCGCCAGCAACCCGGGACAGGGGGCTTGGAACACTGAAGCTTTCTTT. The V gene is TRBV5-1, the J gene TRBJ1-1; TRBD1 agrees at 12 bases. CDR1 SGHRS and CDR2 YFSETQ come from the germline V gene. The CDR3 spans 16 residues. The V segment lost 6 bases and the J segment 1 base; nucleotides outside the gene matches: 7.

The gene calls are TRBV11-2 and TRBJ2-7; 10 nucleotides agree with TRBD2. The CDR3 consists of 18 residues. Trimming took 4 bases from V and 5 from J; bases not matched to a gene: 17. Germline V gene lookup returns CDR1 SGHAT and CDR2 FQNNGV. CDR3 amino acids: CASSSRMNALAGADEQYF. In DNA, the CDR3 is TGTGCCAGCAGCTCCCGGATGAACGCTCTAGCGGGGGCTGACGAGCAGTACTTC.

The rearrangement uses TRBV7-2 and TRBJ2-3; D is unresolved. CDR3 size: 13 residues. Trimming left V 5 bases short and J 6 bases short, with 12 bases between. CDR1 SGHTA and CDR2 FQGNSA come from the germline V gene. CDR3 protein: CASSQGLPDTQYF. CDR3 DNA sequence: TGTGCCAGCAGCCAAGGGCTACCTGATACGCAGTATTTT.

A few counts support this clone. The V call is TRBV19, the J call TRBJ1-1; tentatively, D is TRBD1 (5 bases). Germline V gives CDR1 LNHDA, CDR2 SQIVND (reference sequence). V was shortened by 1 base and J by 7 bases, with 10 bases between the two germline ends. The CDR3 spans 13 residues. The CDR3 sequence is CASSIVRDGEAFF. DNA for the CDR3: TGTGCCAGTAGTATAGTCCGGGACGGTGAAGCTTTCTTT. Combining the CDR3 with reference TRBV19 and TRBJ1-1 gives the whole variable domain DGGITQSPKYLFRKEGQNVTLSCEQNLNHDAMYWYRQDPGQGLRLIYYSQIVNDFQKGDIAEGYSVSREKKESFPLTVTSAQKNPTAFYLCASSIVRDGEAFFGQGTRLTVV.

The chain has TRBV10-3 and TRBJ2-2; perhaps TRBD2 as D (6 bases). The CDR3 runs to 16 residues. Germline CDR1 ENHRY, CDR2 SYGVKD. Trimming stripped 0 bases from V and 0 bases from J, with 8 bases between. CDR3 sequence reads: CAISESGLSNTGELFF. CDR3 coding DNA: TGTGCCATCAGTGAGTCCGGACTATCGAACACCGGGGAGCTGTTTTTT.

This chain links TRBV6-5 with TRBJ2-7; no clear D gene. The CDR3 sequence is 13 residues long. V was cut by 6 bases and J by 2 bases, with 11 bases left in between. Germline V gene data show CDR1 as MNHEY and CDR2 as SVGAGI. The CDR3 protein is CASSRKGPYEQYF. The CDR3 DNA sequence: TGTGCCAGCAGCCGAAAAGGCCCCTACGAGCAGTACTTC.